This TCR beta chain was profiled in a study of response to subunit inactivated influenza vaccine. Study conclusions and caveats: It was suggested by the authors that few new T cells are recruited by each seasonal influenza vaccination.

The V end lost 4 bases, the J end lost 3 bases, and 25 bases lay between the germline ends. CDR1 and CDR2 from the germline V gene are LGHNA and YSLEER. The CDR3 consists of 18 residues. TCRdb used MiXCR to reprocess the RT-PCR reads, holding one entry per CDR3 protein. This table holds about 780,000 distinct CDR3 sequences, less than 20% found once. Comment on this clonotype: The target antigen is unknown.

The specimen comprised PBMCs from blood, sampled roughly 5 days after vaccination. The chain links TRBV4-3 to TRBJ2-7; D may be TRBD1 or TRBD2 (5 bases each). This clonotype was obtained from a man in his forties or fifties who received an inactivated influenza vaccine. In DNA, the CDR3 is TGCGCCAGCAGCCGACAGCTTGGGAGACAGCAAATCCACTACGAGCAGTACTTC. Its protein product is CASSRQLGRQQIHYEQYF.